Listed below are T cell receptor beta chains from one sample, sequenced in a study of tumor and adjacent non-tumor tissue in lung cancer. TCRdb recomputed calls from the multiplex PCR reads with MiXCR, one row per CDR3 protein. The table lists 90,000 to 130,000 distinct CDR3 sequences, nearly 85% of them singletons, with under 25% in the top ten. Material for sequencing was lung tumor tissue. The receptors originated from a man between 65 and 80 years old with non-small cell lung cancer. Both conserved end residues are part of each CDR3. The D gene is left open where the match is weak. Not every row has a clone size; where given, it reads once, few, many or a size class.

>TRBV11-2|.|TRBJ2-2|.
CANSLDSHSGELFF
TGTGCCAACAGCCTGGACAGTCACTCGGGGGAGCTGTTTTTT
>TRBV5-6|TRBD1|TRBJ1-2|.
CASISAADRSYGYTF
TGTGCCAGCATCTCGGCAGCGGACAGGAGTTATGGCTACACCTTC
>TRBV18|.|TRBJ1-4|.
CASSPSPGGVSNEELFF
TGTGCCAGCTCCCCCTCGCCCGGTGGCGTTTCAAATGAAGAACTGTTTTTT
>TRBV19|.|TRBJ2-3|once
CASRNSQGYQPQYF
TGTGCCAGTAGAAACTCACAGGGCTATCAGCCCCAGTATTTT
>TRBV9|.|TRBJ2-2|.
CASSVGTTGELFF
TGTGCCAGCAGCGTAGGGACAACCGGGGAGCTCTTTTTT
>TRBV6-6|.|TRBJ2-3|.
CASSYFGCGQNSNQPQYF
TGTGCCAGCAGTTACTTCGGGTGCGGACAGAACAGCAATCAGCCCCAGTATTTT
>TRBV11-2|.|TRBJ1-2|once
CASSLGPADDYTF
TGTGCCAGCAGCTTGGGACCGGCTGATGACTACACCTTC
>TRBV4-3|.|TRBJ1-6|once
CAGSQEVNSPRHF
TGCGCCGGTAGCCAAGAAGTTAATTCACCCCGCCACTTT
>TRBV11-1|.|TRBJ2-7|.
CAISLSVLGMEEHDQYF
TGTGCCATCAGCTTAAGTGTCTTGGGCATGGAAGAACACGATCAGTACTTC
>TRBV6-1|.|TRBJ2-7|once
CVSSELVGGPSTAGEQYF
TGTGTCAGCAGTGAACTAGTGGGAGGCCCCTCGACGGCTGGAGAGCAGTACTTC
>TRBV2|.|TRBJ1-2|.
CAAGGESYGYTF
TGTGCCGCGGGGGGTGAATCTTATGGCTACACCTTC
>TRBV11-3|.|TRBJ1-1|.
CASTRTGVLTEAYF
TGTGCCAGCACGCGGACGGGGGTGCTCACTGAAGCTTACTTT
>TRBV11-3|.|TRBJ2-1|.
CASSLLGTCWGYNEKFF
TGTGCCAGCAGCCTCCTAGGGACTTGCTGGGGCTACAATGAGAAGTTCTTC
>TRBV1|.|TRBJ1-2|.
CTSSPQGQGGCYTF
TGCACCAGCAGCCCCCAGGGACAGGGTGGATGCTACACATTC
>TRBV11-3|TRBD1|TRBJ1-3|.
CASLDRAKGNTIYF
TGTGCCAGCCTGGACAGGGCTAAGGGAAACACCATATATTTT
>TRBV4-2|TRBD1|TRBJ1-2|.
CAGSPWRDSFIREYGYNF
TGTGCCGGCAGCCCATGGCGGGACAGCTTTATTCGGGAGTATGGCTACAACTTC
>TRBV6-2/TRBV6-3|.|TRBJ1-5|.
CASGYSIGGTRASNQPQHF
TGTGCCAGCGGTTACTCGATTGGGGGTACAAGAGCGAGCAATCAGCCCCAGCATTTC
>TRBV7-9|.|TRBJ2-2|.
CVSSAGQTNTGELFF
TGTGTCAGCAGTGCGGGACAGACCAACACCGGGGAGCTGTTTTTT
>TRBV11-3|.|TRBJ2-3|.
CASSPRIGHLVDTQYF
TGTGCCAGTAGCCCCCGGATAGGTCATCTGGTAGATACACAGTATTTT
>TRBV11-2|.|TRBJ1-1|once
CARNIGTSDKPFF
TGTGCCCGCAACATCGGGACATCCGATAAACCTTTCTTT
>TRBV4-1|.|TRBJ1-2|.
CASSQDGAGAGYGYTF
TGCGCCAGCAGCCAAGATGGGGCAGGGGCTGGCTATGGCTATACCTTC
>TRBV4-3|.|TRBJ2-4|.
CASSQTGAKTIQYF
TGCGCCAGCAGCCAAACAGGAGCCAAAACCATTCAGTACTTT
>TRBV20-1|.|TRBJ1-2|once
CSAQHAEYYGYTF
TGCAGTGCTCAACACGCAGAGTATTATGGCTACACCTTC
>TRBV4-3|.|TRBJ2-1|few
CASSHLPGLDYEQFF
TGCGCCAGCAGCCACCTTCCGGGATTAGACTATGAGCAGTTCTTC
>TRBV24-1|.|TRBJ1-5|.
CATSDSRSLTQHF
TGTGCCACCAGTGATTCAAGGTCACTGACGCAGCATTTT